This is a list of T cell receptor beta chains from one sample in a study of PD-1 blockade in classical Hodgkin lymphoma. Generated by immunoSEQ multiplex PCR, the TCRdb table keeps only in-frame clones and is missing some. Of approximately 15,000 clones in the sample, about four fifths were seen once. The material was peripheral blood mononuclear cells (PBMCs), obtained at baseline. The receptors were gathered from a human donor with classical Hodgkin lymphoma. Each CDR3 is given with its conserved first and last residue.

v_call cdr3_aa
TRBV7-2 CASSLHSLKNEKLFF
TRBV5-8 CASRKTPNYGYTF
TRBV30 CAWSSGPPEAFF
TRBV6-1 CASSEAGTSGVETQYF
TRBV5-1 CASSYGRREEDGYTF
TRBV11-2 CASSSRQDFSGNTIYF
TRBV5-1 CASSFRGDYGYTF
TRBV5-1 CASSMTSYTEAFF
TRBV30 CAWSTSETQYF
TRBV9 CASSARTAGELFF
TRBV7-9 CASSLVRLRVSGANVLTF